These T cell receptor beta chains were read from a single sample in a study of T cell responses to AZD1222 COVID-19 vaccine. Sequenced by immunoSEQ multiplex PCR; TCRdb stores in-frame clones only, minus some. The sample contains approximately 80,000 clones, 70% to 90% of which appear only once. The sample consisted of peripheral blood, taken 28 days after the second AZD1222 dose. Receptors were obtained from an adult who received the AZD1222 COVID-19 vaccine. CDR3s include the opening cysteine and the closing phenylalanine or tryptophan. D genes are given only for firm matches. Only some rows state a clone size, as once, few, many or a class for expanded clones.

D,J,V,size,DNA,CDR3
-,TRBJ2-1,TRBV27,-,TGTGCCAGCAGTCGGGTCCCTACATCCTACAATGAGCAGTTCTTC,CASSRVPTSYNEQFF
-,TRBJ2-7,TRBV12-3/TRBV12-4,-,TGTGCCAGCAGTTTGTTGCAGATGCACGAGCAGTACTTC,CASSLLQMHEQYF
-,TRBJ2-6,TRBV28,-,TGTGCCAGCAGTTTTGCCTCTGGGGCCAACGTCCTGACTTTC,CASSFASGANVLTF
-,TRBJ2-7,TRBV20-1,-,TGCAGTGCGCCGGCCCCCTACGAGCAGTACTTC,CSAPAPYEQYF
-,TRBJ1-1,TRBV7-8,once,TGTGCCAGCAGCCAAGAGGTCAGGGGCACTGAAGCTTTCTTT,CASSQEVRGTEAFF
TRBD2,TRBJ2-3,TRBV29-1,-,TGCAGCGTTGAACCTAGCGGGGGGGCATCAGATACGCAGTATTTT,CSVEPSGGASDTQYF
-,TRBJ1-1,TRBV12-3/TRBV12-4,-,TGTGCCAGTATCCGGGACGGGAACACTGAAGCTTTCTTT,CASIRDGNTEAFF
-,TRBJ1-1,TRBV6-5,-,TGTGCCAGCCCGAGAGGGCAGAACACTGAAGCTTTCTTT,CASPRGQNTEAFF
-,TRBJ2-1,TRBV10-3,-,TGTGCCATCAGTAGTATAGGGATTGGGCAGTTCTTC,CAISSIGIGQFF
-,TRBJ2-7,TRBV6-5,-,TGTGCCAGCAGTAATGGGCCCTACGAGCAGTACTTC,CASSNGPYEQYF
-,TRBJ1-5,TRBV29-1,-,TGCAGCGCCAGGGGTTTCGGGAACAATCAGCCCCAGCATTTT,CSARGFGNNQPQHF
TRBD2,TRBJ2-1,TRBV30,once,TGTGCCTGCTACACTAGCGGAGTAAGGCATGAGCAGTTCTTC,CACYTSGVRHEQFF
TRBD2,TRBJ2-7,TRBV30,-,TGTGCCTGGAGTGGGGACAGCGGGGGGCGGCAGTACTTC,CAWSGDSGGRQYF
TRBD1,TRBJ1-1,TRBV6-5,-,TGTGCCAGCAGCCGACAGGGGGCGGCTTTCTTT,CASSRQGAAFF
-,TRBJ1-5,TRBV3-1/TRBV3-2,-,TGTGCCAGCAGCCAGACGGGAAACAATCAGCCCCAGCATTTT,CASSQTGNNQPQHF
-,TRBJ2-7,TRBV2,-,TGTGCCAGCAGTGAACAATCGGAGCAGTACTTC,CASSEQSEQYF
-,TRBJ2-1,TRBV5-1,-,TGCGCCAGCAGCACCTGGGGTAACGGCGGTGAGCAGTTCTTC,CASSTWGNGGEQFF